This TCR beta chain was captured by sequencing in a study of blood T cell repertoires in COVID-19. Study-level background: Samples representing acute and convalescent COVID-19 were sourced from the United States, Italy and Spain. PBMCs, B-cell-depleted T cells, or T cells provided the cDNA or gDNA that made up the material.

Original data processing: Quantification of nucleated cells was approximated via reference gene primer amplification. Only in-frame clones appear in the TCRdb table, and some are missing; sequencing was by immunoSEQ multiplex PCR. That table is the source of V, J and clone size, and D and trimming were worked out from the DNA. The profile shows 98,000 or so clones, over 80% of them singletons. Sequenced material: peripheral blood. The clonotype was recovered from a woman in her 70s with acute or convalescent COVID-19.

The CDR3 loop reads CAIGGTGSYEQYF. CDR3 sequence (DNA): TGTGCCATCGGGGGGACAGGATCCTACGAGCAGTACTTC. The chain employs TRBV11-1 and TRBJ2-7; a weak D match, TRBD1 (8 bases). The V and J ends lost 10 bases and 1 base respectively, with 14 bases between them. Germline lookup yields CDR1 SGHAT and CDR2 FQDESV (reference sequence). This CDR3 spans 13 amino acids.